A selection of T cell receptor beta chains follows, all from one sample in a study of T cell repertoires in cytomegalovirus infection. In TCRdb, the reads were re-called with MiXCR into one record per CDR3 protein. The profile covers 270,000 or so distinct CDR3 sequences, with over 15% appearing a single time and about 45% taken by the ten largest. The sequencing input was CD8+ T cells from PBMCs. The receptors originated from a human donor in good health (CMV status not recorded). Some clones in this sample may be carry-over from other donors' samples. Both conserved end residues are part of each CDR3. Fields, in order: CDR3 DNA, CDR3 protein, D gene, V gene, J gene, clone size. The D gene is left open where the match is weak. Size is stated for part of the rows, as once, few or many counts, or as a class when the clone is expanded.

TGTGCCAGCAGCTTAGCGCCTAGCGGGGGATACCAAGAGACCCAGTACTTC	CASSLAPSGGYQETQYF	TRBD2	TRBV7-9	TRBJ2-5	-
TGTGCCAGCAGCCTCAACAGGGAGGGGCTCAACAATGAGCAGTTCTTC	CASSLNREGLNNEQFF	-	TRBV9	TRBJ2-1	few
TGTGCCAGCAGTTGGGGAGACAGTTTTAATTCACCCCTCCACTTT	CASSWGDSFNSPLHF	-	TRBV28	TRBJ1-6	-
TGTGCCAGCAGCCAAGACCGGGACAGTAACCTATACTCCTATAATTCACCCCTCCACTTT	CASSQDRDSNLYSYNSPLHF	TRBD1	TRBV14	TRBJ1-6	few
TGCGCCAGCAGCCAAGAGACGCCCGGGACCGCGGGCAATCAGCCCCAGCATTTT	CASSQETPGTAGNQPQHF	-	TRBV4-1	TRBJ1-5	-
TGCGCCAGTCGACGTTTAGCGGGGGTCGTCACAGATACGCAGTATTTT	CASRRLAGVVTDTQYF	TRBD2	TRBV10-2	TRBJ2-3	few
TGTGCCAGCAGCTTAGCGGGACAGCTCCTGAACACTAAAGCTTTCTTT	CASSLAGQLLNTKAFF	TRBD1	TRBV7-6	TRBJ1-1	-
TGTGCCAGCAGCACGAGTCGGGATTCACCCCTCCACTTT	CASSTSRDSPLHF	-	TRBV27	TRBJ1-6	few
TGTGCCAGCAGCCCCGCTTGGGGGGACGGTACTGAAGCTTTCTTT	CASSPAWGDGTEAFF	-	TRBV14	TRBJ1-1	-
TGTGCCAGTCAACGGGACTCACTTTTTTGGGAGACCCAGTACTTC	CASQRDSLFWETQYF	-	TRBV28	TRBJ2-5	many
TGCAGTGCAGGAACAGGACCATATAGCAATCAGCCCCAGCATTTT	CSAGTGPYSNQPQHF	-	TRBV20-1	TRBJ1-5	-
TGTGCCACCACTTCGGGAGGCGAGCAGTACTTC	CATTSGGEQYF	TRBD2	TRBV5-6	TRBJ2-7	few
TGTGCCAGCACCCCTCATGGGGGCGGGGTCTTAGATACGCAGTATTTT	CASTPHGGGVLDTQYF	-	TRBV2	TRBJ2-3	many
TGTGCCAGCAGCCGAGGGGCGGACCCCACAGATACGCAGTATTTT	CASSRGADPTDTQYF	-	TRBV9	TRBJ2-3	-
TGTGCCAGCGGCCAGGGTTTTGAAGCTTTCTTT	CASGQGFEAFF	-	TRBV6-5	TRBJ1-1	-
TGTGCCAGCAGCTTAGTTAACAGGACCTACGAGCAGTACTTC	CASSLVNRTYEQYF	-	TRBV7-9	TRBJ2-7	few
TGTGCCAGTTCCCGCGTAAGCTCCTACAATGAGCAGTTCTTC	CASSRVSSYNEQFF	-	TRBV19	TRBJ2-1	many
TGTGCCAGCAGCTTTACAGGGGCCTACGAGCAGTACTTC	CASSFTGAYEQYF	TRBD1	TRBV7-2	TRBJ2-7	many
TGTGCCAGCAGCATGGGCACCGGGGAGCTGTTTTTT	CASSMGTGELFF	-	TRBV7-9	TRBJ2-2	many
TGTGCCAGCTCACCAGGGTTCGAGCAGTACTTC	CASSPGFEQYF	-	TRBV18	TRBJ2-7	few
TGTGCCAGCTCACCCTACCGGGACACACAGGATCAGCCCCAGCATTTT	CASSPYRDTQDQPQHF	-	TRBV18	TRBJ1-5	few
TGTGCCAGCAGTTTATTTGGGCGTTCGGAATCTGGGGCCAACGTCCTGACTTTC	CASSLFGRSESGANVLTF	-	TRBV27	TRBJ2-6	-
TGTGCCAGCAGCCCGTTGGATGAGCAGTTCTTC	CASSPLDEQFF	-	TRBV6-2/TRBV6-3	TRBJ2-1	-
TGTGCCAGCAGACGACAGGGCAGGGAGACCCAGTACTTC	CASRRQGRETQYF	TRBD1	TRBV28	TRBJ2-5	few
TGTGCCAGCAGCCACCGAGGGACAGGGCGAGAGACCCAGTACTTC	CASSHRGTGRETQYF	TRBD1	TRBV14	TRBJ2-5	-
TGTGCCAGCAGTGAAGGGGCCGATATTGACCAGCCCCAGCATTTT	CASSEGADIDQPQHF	-	TRBV2	TRBJ1-5	many
TGTGCCAGCAGCTTGTCGACTAGCGGGGGGTCATACAATGAGCAGTTCTTC	CASSLSTSGGSYNEQFF	TRBD2	TRBV7-6	TRBJ2-1	many
TGTGCCAGCAGCGACTACAGCCTAACGGGAGAAAGTTCACCCCTCCACTTT	CASSDYSLTGESSPLHF	-	TRBV11-2	TRBJ1-6	few